The clone carrying this T cell receptor beta chain was seen once. This specimen includes other DNA sequences encoding the same CDR3. Repertoires were generated with immunoSEQ multiplex PCR, while TCRdb's copy carries only in-frame clones and drops some. The sample shows about 220,000 clones, around 88% of them seen only once. These data are taken from a study of blood T cell repertoires in COVID-19. Study background: T cells, B-cell-depleted T cells, or PBMCs supplied cDNA or gDNA.

Deletions cut 2 bases from V and 4 bases from J, with 6 bases between. In germline, CDR1 is SGHTA, CDR2 FQGNSA. This CDR3 region has 13 residues. V is TRBV7-2 and J is TRBJ1-5; D gene unclear. The receptor comes from a woman in her forties with acute COVID-19. Source material: PBMCs or T cells enriched from blood (not recorded which). As DNA, the CDR3 is TGTGCCAGCAGCTTAAGCGGGAATCAGCCCCAGCATTTT. Its protein product is CASSLSGNQPQHF. The complete variable domain, with remaining parts taken from reference TRBV7-2 and TRBJ1-5, reads GAGVSQSPSNKVTEKGKDVELRCDPISGHTALYWYRQSLGQGLEFLIYFQGNSAPDKSGLPSDRFSAERTGGSVSTLTIQRTQQEDSAVYLCASSLSGNQPQHFGDGTRLSIL.